A selection of T cell receptor beta chains follows, all from one sample in a study of blood T cell repertoires in COVID-19. The assay was immunoSEQ multiplex PCR, and TCRdb's table has in-frame clones only and misses some. The repertoire holds under 200,000 clones, roughly four fifths seen once, with about 6% in the top ten. The sequenced sample was peripheral blood. The receptors shown here come from a woman aged 40 to 55 with acute or convalescent COVID-19. The CDR3 runs from the conserved cysteine through the conserved F or W. Each record gives: V gene, clone size, D gene, J gene, CDR3 protein, CDR3 DNA. D genes are given only for firm matches. Not all rows give a size; the values are once, few, many and, for expanded clones, a class.

TRBV5-1	-	-	TRBJ1-1	CASSFAGLMNTEAFF	TGCGCCAGCAGCTTCGCTGGCCTCATGAACACTGAAGCTTTCTTT
TRBV27	-	TRBD2	TRBJ2-1	CASSLLAGATYNEQFF	TGTGCCAGCAGTCTGTTAGCGGGGGCGACCTACAATGAGCAGTTCTTC
TRBV3-1/TRBV3-2	-	TRBD2	TRBJ2-1	CASSPRGLAGNNEQFF	TGTGCCAGCAGCCCCCGAGGACTAGCGGGTAACAATGAGCAGTTCTTC
TRBV4-2	few	TRBD2	TRBJ2-1	CASSPGLAGGLLEQFF	TGTGCCAGCAGCCCGGGACTAGCGGGAGGTTTGCTTGAGCAGTTCTTC
TRBV12-3/TRBV12-4	-	-	TRBJ1-1	CASNLARKTQAFF	TGTGCCAGCAATTTAGCTCGGAAGACTCAAGCTTTCTTT
TRBV9	-	TRBD1	TRBJ1-5	CASSVGQGAGQPQHF	TGTGCCAGCAGCGTAGGGCAGGGGGCCGGGCAGCCCCAGCATTTT
TRBV24-1	-	TRBD1	TRBJ2-1	CATRMDDRAYEQFF	TGTGCCACCAGGATGGACGACAGGGCGTATGAGCAGTTCTTC
TRBV25-1	-	TRBD2	TRBJ2-1	CASGGASGYNEQFF	TGTGCCAGCGGTGGGGCTAGCGGGTACAATGAGCAGTTCTTC
TRBV5-4	once	TRBD1	TRBJ1-2	CASSSRGQGSHGYTF	TGTGCCAGCAGCTCACGAGGACAGGGATCGCATGGCTACACCTTC
TRBV12-3/TRBV12-4	-	-	TRBJ1-1	CATMGRTEAFF	TGTGCCACCATGGGCCGAACTGAAGCTTTCTTT
TRBV9	-	-	TRBJ2-2	CASSVGQTGELFF	TGTGCCAGCAGCGTAGGACAGACCGGGGAGCTGTTTTTT
TRBV7-9	-	TRBD1	TRBJ2-4	CASSLGQGENIQYF	TGTGCCAGCAGCCTGGGACAGGGCGAAAACATTCAGTACTTC
TRBV7-2	once	TRBD1	TRBJ1-1	CASSLTGVTEAFF	TGTGCCAGCAGCTTAACAGGGGTGACTGAAGCTTTCTTT
TRBV28	-	TRBD1	TRBJ1-2	CASSEPGQGLFGYTF	TGTGCCAGCAGTGAACCGGGACAGGGCCTATTTGGCTACACCTTC